These 16 T cell receptor beta chains were all obtained from the same sample, sequenced in a study of OX40 agonist ivuxolimab in advanced cancers. Clones were sequenced by immunoSEQ multiplex PCR, and TCRdb holds only the in-frame ones, with some missing. The sample contains about 47,000 clones, 80% to 90% of which appear only once. Sequenced here: CD4+ or CD8+ T cells sorted from blood, sampled in a trial of the OX40 agonist ivuxolimab. The source is an adult with an advanced solid tumor such as melanoma, head and neck, liver or kidney cancer.

V is TRBV5-1 and J is TRBJ2-7; no reliable D call. Germline CDR1 and CDR2: SGHRS and YFSETQ. With 0 bases removed from V and 4 bases from J, the gap between germline ends came to 2 bases. This CDR3 comprises 11 residues. CDR3 sequence reads: CASSLGYEQYF. The CDR3 DNA reads as TGCGCCAGCAGCTTGGGGTACGAGCAGTACTTC.

This clone was seen once. The genes are TRBV5-6 and TRBJ1-2, with TRBD1 identical over 7 bases. Germline-derived CDR1 and CDR2 are SGHDT and YYEEEE. Trimming at V came to 4 bases and at J to 5 bases, leaving 5 bases not matched to a gene. This CDR3 contains 13 residues. The CDR3 DNA follows: TGTGCCAGCAGCACGGGACAGAAGTATGGCTACACCTTC. Translating gives CASSTGQKYGYTF.

The rearrangement joins TRBV4-1 to TRBJ2-5; TRBD2 aligns across 14 bases. Trimming at V came to 4 bases and at J to 2 bases, leaving 3 bases not matched to a gene. Germline V lookup: CDR1 MGHRA, CDR2 YSYEKL. This CDR3 has 16 residues. CDR3 DNA sequence: TGCGCCAGCAGCCTAGGGACTAGCGGGGGTCAAGAGACCCAGTACTTC. Its translation: CASSLGTSGGQETQYF.

This clone has only a few counts. As DNA, the CDR3 is TGTGCCAGCAGCCCGCCCGGAGAGACCCAGTACTTC. Residues: CASSPPGETQYF. This chain joins TRBV7-9 and TRBJ2-5; D is undetermined. V lost 5 bases and J 4 bases, leaving 8 bases between the germline ends. The CDR3 covers 12 residues. CDR1 and CDR2 from the germline V gene are SEHNR and FQNEAQ (reference sequence).

This clone was found once. A much larger clone sits a single nucleotide away, making a read error possible. This sample includes further DNA sequences coding for the same CDR3. The chain combines TRBV19 with TRBJ1-2; D ambiguous. Germline CDR1 and CDR2: LNHDA and SQIVND (reference sequence). The CDR3 covers 13 residues. Deletions cut 0 bases from V and 2 bases from J, with 4 bases between. CDR3 amino acids: CASSIEGNYGYTF. CDR3 sequence (DNA): TGTGCCAGTAGTATAGAGGGGAACTATGGCTACACCTTC.

The chain is built from TRBV7-8 and TRBJ1-1; D unclear. This CDR3 comprises 14 residues. CDR1 and CDR2 from the germline V gene are SGHVS and FQNEAQ. V was cut by 1 base and J by 1 base, with 7 bases left in between. CDR3 region: CASSLGLTNTEAFF. The CDR3 coding sequence is TGTGCCAGCAGCTTAGGACTGACGAACACTGAAGCTTTCTTT.

By share, this clone ranks as medium-sized. V and J are TRBV7-9 and TRBJ2-7, with D possibly being TRBD1 (5 bases). CDR1 and CDR2 from the germline V gene are SEHNR and FQNEAQ (reference sequence). V was trimmed by 5 bases and J by 3 bases, leaving 14 bases between them. This CDR3 has 14 residues. CDR3: CASSPVQGSYEQYF. The CDR3 DNA follows: TGTGCCAGCAGCCCAGTGCAGGGAAGCTACGAGCAGTACTTC.

The chain joins TRBV9 to TRBJ2-7; no firm D call. The CDR3 totals 14 residues. Germline CDR1 SGDLS, CDR2 YYNGEE. V was cut by 0 bases and J by 3 bases, with 10 bases left in between. CDR3 loop: CASSVGGALYEQYF. The CDR3 DNA follows: TGTGCCAGCAGCGTAGGTGGAGCCCTCTACGAGCAGTACTTC.

The V and J genes are TRBV7-9 and TRBJ2-7; D is uncertain. From germline, CDR1 is SEHNR and CDR2 FQNEAQ (reference sequence). The length of the CDR3 is 12 residues. V was shortened by 0 bases and J by 2 bases, with 2 bases between the two germline ends. The CDR3: CASSLAPYEQYF. The CDR3 DNA is TGTGCCAGCAGCTTAGCACCCTACGAGCAGTACTTC.

This chain connects TRBV19 to TRBJ1-5; maybe TRBD1 (5 bases). The germline V and J ends were trimmed by 5 bases and 6 bases, with 17 bases remaining between them. The CDR3 is 15 residues long. The germline CDR1 and CDR2 sequences are LNHDA and SQIVND (reference sequence). As DNA, the CDR3 is TGTGCCAGTAGTGAAGGGGACCTGCCGGCTCAGCCCCAGCATTTT. Amino acid sequence: CASSEGDLPAQPQHF. Based on the CDR3 plus reference TRBV19 and TRBJ1-5, the full variable domain is DGGITQSPKYLFRKEGQNVTLSCEQNLNHDAMYWYRQDPGQGLRLIYYSQIVNDFQKGDIAEGYSVSREKKESFPLTVTSAQKNPTAFYLCASSEGDLPAQPQHFGDGTRLSIL.

The chain joins TRBV27 to TRBJ2-7, with D maybe TRBD2 (6 bases). Trimming took 9 bases from V and 2 from J, leaving 29 bases between them. CDR3 size: 18 residues. Germline CDR1 and CDR2: MNHEY and SMNVEV (reference sequence). The CDR3, as DNA: TGTGCCAGTAATACAAAGAGGTTCTCAGGCGGGGAACCCTACGAGCAGTACTTC. Amino acid sequence: CASNTKRFSGGEPYEQYF.

This clone was recorded once. This chain joins TRBV27 and TRBJ1-5, with TRBD1 identical over 9 bases. CDR1 is MNHEY and CDR2 is SMNVEV in the germline V gene (reference sequence). The CDR3 has 14 amino acids. V dropped 5 bases and J dropped 7; count of bases not matched to a gene: 6. The CDR3 DNA follows: TGTGCCAGCAGTCGGGACAGGGAGAGGCAGCCCCAGCATTTT. Translating gives CASSRDRERQPQHF.

The chain recombines TRBV4-2 with TRBJ2-7; TRBD2 matches 7 bases. The CDR3 runs to 14 residues. J was trimmed by 6 bases and V by 0 bases; bases with no gene match: 5. Germline V gene sequence: CDR1 LGHNA, CDR2 YNFKEQ. The CDR3 is CASSQEAGVSEQYF. CDR3 bases: TGTGCCAGCAGCCAAGAGGCGGGAGTAAGCGAGCAGTACTTC.

The chain has TRBV28 and TRBJ2-7, with 7 bases matching TRBD1. Trimming removed 6 bases from V and 2 bases from J; junction bases left unmatched: 10. Germline CDR1 reads MDHEN; CDR2 reads SYDVKM. The CDR3 spans 15 residues. CDR3 in DNA: TGTGCCAGCAGGGTTAGGCCAGGGGGAACCTACGAGCAGTACTTC. This translates into CASRVRPGGTYEQYF.

The genes are TRBV28 and TRBJ2-7; unclear D gene. The germline V and J ends were trimmed by 5 bases and 2 bases, with 7 bases remaining between them. CDR1 and CDR2 (germline): MDHEN, SYDVKM. CDR3 length: 12 residues. The CDR3 spells CASSKSAYEQYF. Written as DNA, the CDR3 is TGTGCCAGCAGTAAAAGCGCCTACGAGCAGTACTTC.

The genes are TRBV27 and TRBJ2-1; D is uncertain. Germline CDR1 and CDR2: MNHEY and SMNVEV (reference sequence). Trimming cost V 3 bases and J 4 bases, with 10 bases left between them. The CDR3 covers 14 residues. The CDR3 here is CASSLSALYNEQFF. CDR3 in DNA: TGTGCCAGCAGTTTGAGTGCCCTTTACAATGAGCAGTTCTTC.